Listed below are T cell receptor beta chains from one sample, sequenced in a study of blood T cell repertoires in COVID-19. Profiling relied on immunoSEQ multiplex PCR, and the TCRdb table lists in-frame clones only, not all of them. The table includes 100,000 to 120,000 clones, about four fifths detected once. The sequencing input was peripheral blood. The receptors shown here come from a woman aged 70-85 years with acute or convalescent COVID-19. The conserved cysteine and the conserved F or W are not part of the CDR3 here.

J: TRBJ1-2
V: TRBV6-2/TRBV6-3
CDR3: ASSFQGNGYT

J: TRBJ1-3
V: TRBV2
CDR3: ASGDRGFGNTIY

J: TRBJ2-3
V: TRBV6-6
CDR3: ASSYSGQIDTQY

J: TRBJ2-7
V: TRBV9
CDR3: ASSLRQGEQY

J: TRBJ1-5
V: TRBV4-2
CDR3: ASSQTGQWGNQPQH

J: TRBJ1-1
V: TRBV15
CDR3: ATTVTVNTEAF

J: TRBJ1-1
V: TRBV6-2/TRBV6-3
CDR3: ASSYGTGDTEAF

J: TRBJ1-4
V: TRBV7-8
CDR3: ASSLDRGHEKLF

J: TRBJ2-3
V: TRBV12-3/TRBV12-4
CDR3: ASSLEVWDTQY

J: TRBJ2-7
V: TRBV3-1/TRBV3-2
CDR3: ASSKGQGLYEQY

J: TRBJ2-3
V: TRBV5-1
CDR3: ASSGGLDWADTQY

J: TRBJ2-1
V: TRBV9
CDR3: ASSVGERGGSYNEQF

J: TRBJ1-3
V: TRBV15
CDR3: ATSRDQGNSGNTIY

J: TRBJ2-7
V: TRBV9
CDR3: ASSTDSSRGEQY

J: TRBJ2-5
V: TRBV11-2
CDR3: ASSALGDIQETQY

J: TRBJ2-1
V: TRBV21-1
CDR3: ASSKAEVAGDNEQF

J: TRBJ2-1
V: TRBV3-1/TRBV3-2
CDR3: ASSQGSRVAGFNEQF

J: TRBJ2-3
V: TRBV27
CDR3: ASSLGARGQGFSNTDTQY

J: TRBJ2-2
V: TRBV7-2
CDR3: ASSPLAGFDTGELF

J: TRBJ2-1
V: TRBV3-1/TRBV3-2
CDR3: ASSQRREQAEF

J: TRBJ2-1
V: TRBV9
CDR3: ASSPGGGSYNEQF

J: TRBJ1-2
V: TRBV15
CDR3: ATSRSWETYT

J: TRBJ1-2
V: TRBV14
CDR3: ASSHDRGIPGGYT

J: TRBJ2-3
V: TRBV5-1
CDR3: ASCPQGARGGTDTQY

J: TRBJ1-2
V: TRBV28
CDR3: ASSLLVGGGGYT

J: TRBJ2-2
V: TRBV7-2
CDR3: ASSLAPFSTGELF

J: TRBJ2-1
V: TRBV12-3/TRBV12-4
CDR3: ASSGTENNEQF

J: TRBJ2-3
V: TRBV9
CDR3: ASSGQREGRADTQY

J: TRBJ2-7
V: TRBV7-9
CDR3: ASSFWTGSYEQY

J: TRBJ1-4
V: TRBV7-2
CDR3: ASSWGQGGTNEKLF

J: TRBJ2-7
V: TRBV20-1
CDR3: SASRPQRLSYEQY

J: TRBJ1-6
V: TRBV6-6
CDR3: ASSSTDRAGISPLH

J: TRBJ1-3
V: TRBV18
CDR3: ASSPPNGYSGNTIY

J: TRBJ1-1
V: TRBV5-1
CDR3: ASSLFSDSLGTEAF

J: TRBJ2-1
V: TRBV5-1
CDR3: ASSLFSTGGRGDEQF

J: TRBJ1-3
V: TRBV5-1
CDR3: ASSLDTGSGNTIY

J: TRBJ1-1
V: TRBV28
CDR3: ASSFMGRLITEAF

J: TRBJ2-4
V: TRBV5-6
CDR3: ASSLAGGAKNIQY

J: TRBJ2-7
V: TRBV5-1
CDR3: ASSFGSVGGIFIEQY

J: TRBJ1-4
V: TRBV6-6
CDR3: ASKMTGEGEKLF

J: TRBJ2-3
V: TRBV19
CDR3: ASSPTGTSLDTQY

J: TRBJ1-2
V: TRBV5-4
CDR3: ASSPDWNYGYT

J: TRBJ1-3
V: TRBV7-2
CDR3: ASSGRGAGNTIY

J: TRBJ1-2
V: TRBV5-1
CDR3: ASSLEGQGYT

J: TRBJ2-7
V: TRBV6-2/TRBV6-3
CDR3: ASSYPRGLQL

J: TRBJ2-7
V: TRBV7-3
CDR3: ASSLDRGRWYEQY

J: TRBJ2-3
V: TRBV7-3
CDR3: ASSAEESGGPTDTQY

J: TRBJ1-1
V: TRBV6-1
CDR3: ASSDDRSVPEAF

J: TRBJ2-4
V: TRBV10-2
CDR3: ASSEGRDRNL

J: TRBJ2-1
V: TRBV5-1
CDR3: ASSQAIAGDITNEQF

J: TRBJ1-6
V: TRBV28
CDR3: ASTSDSSYNSPLH

J: TRBJ2-7
V: TRBV5-1
CDR3: ASSLTSSGEQY

J: TRBJ1-2
V: TRBV7-2
CDR3: ASSLKGIDYGYT

J: TRBJ2-3
V: TRBV10-1
CDR3: ASSTEDTQY

J: TRBJ2-2
V: TRBV4-3
CDR3: ASSRQNANTGELF

J: TRBJ2-3
V: TRBV6-2/TRBV6-3
CDR3: ASSAWTSGGRSTDTQY

J: TRBJ1-2
V: TRBV4-1
CDR3: ASSQDSRNPVYGYT

J: TRBJ1-3
V: TRBV19
CDR3: ASSISTGYLSGNTIY

J: TRBJ1-1
V: TRBV7-8
CDR3: ASSLRSGGGYTEAF